Sequencing of this T cell receptor beta chain was carried out in a study of post-analysis software for immune sequencing data (dated by TCRdb to 2013 to 2016). About the full investigation: Relapsing-remitting, secondary progressive and progressive-relapsing multiple sclerosis were recorded as disease courses, and subtype annotation was lacking for some patients. The patient repertoires were set against 10 to 11 previously published healthy control repertoires from donors whose ages ranged from roughly 6 to 26 years. A subset of samples was prepared in parallel using single-end sample barcoding, then pooled and co-amplified after Illumina adapter ligation. Broad study findings and their caveats: Patients showed significantly higher frequencies than controls for five TRBV segments, among them TRBV5-6, TRBV5-1 and TRBV20-1. When samples were clustered directly using the F measure, samples prepared in the same batch co-clustered strongly, which prompted a batch-effect correction. Compared with controls, multiple sclerosis patients had significantly lower normalized Chao1 diversity, a finding suggesting substantial peripheral T-cell clonal expansion. The multiple sclerosis patient group was slightly younger than the control group.

The library relied on PCR. The data were produced on an Illumina HiSeq 2500. To reduce PCR and sequencing biases, unique molecular identifiers were incorporated into the TCR beta cDNA libraries. Per 1 to 10 million input T cells, approximately 500,000 cDNA molecules were obtained, such that each molecule approximated one T cell. The patient libraries were prepared and sequenced using the same protocol as the earlier healthy control dataset. Within a given batch, samples were prepared together, multiplexed and sequenced on the same HiSeq lane. As for the original processing: Raw barcoded reads were processed with MIGEC, and single-read molecular identifier groups were discarded before consensus assembly and CDR3 extraction. Clonotype tables were post-analysed with VDJtools, and diversity was normalized by down-sampling all datasets to the smallest sample size. In repertoire overlap clustering, CDR3 amino acid sequences, but not nucleotide sequences, were matched to correct batch-related cross-sample contamination. TCRdb passed the public sequencing reads through fastp at Q25 and MiXCR, retaining productive beta sequences. Rows with a matching CDR3 protein are joined into one entry that keeps the most common DNA and genes. These V and J calls are TCRdb output, not the study's own analysis. The sample contains fewer than 850,000 distinct CDR3 sequences, just under 30% of them found a single time. The top ten constitute roughly 0.54% of the sample.

To demonstrate the VDJtools post-analysis software, the study profiled TCR beta repertoires from the peripheral blood of about 13 young patients with multiple sclerosis. The multiple sclerosis patients were children and adolescents between about 6 and 16 years of age. With regard to this clonotype: It has no known antigen specificity. Base qualities are not recorded, but no much larger clone differs from it by a single base.

The trim is 6 bases for V and 2 bases for J, with a gap of 17 bases between the germline ends. From the germline V gene, CDR1 is MNHEY and CDR2 is SVGEGT. Including the terminal cysteine and phenylalanine, the CDR3 comprises 16 residues. Only the CDR3 region is kept as DNA, spanning 48 bases read in frame from base 1. This chain joins TRBV6-2 or TRBV6-3 to TRBJ1-5, with the D gene not confidently named. This TCR was sampled from a girl between 5 and 17 years old with multiple sclerosis. Sequenced: blood. The CDR3: CASRPTIPWGNQPQHF. The sequence in DNA is TGTGCCAGCAGACCCACGATACCCTGGGGCAATCAGCCCCAGCATTTT.